One and the same sample provided the 22 T cell receptor beta chains below, sequenced in a study of T-cell memory formation after mild COVID-19. TCRdb independently ran MiXCR on the 5' RACE reads; one entry per CDR3 protein. The repertoire holds about 410,000 distinct CDR3 sequences, with roughly 18% as singletons. Material: PBMCs or a T cell subset sorted from them (not recorded which). The receptor set was obtained from a man aged 18 to 29 who had mild COVID-19 (a few samples of this study predate the infection). Cell type and time point are not known.

The chain joins TRBV2 to TRBJ2-5; D unclear. This CDR3 is built from 13 residues. V was clipped by 1 base and J by 5 bases, with 8 bases between them. The germline CDR1 and CDR2 sequences are SNHLY and FYNNEI. The CDR3 DNA sequence: TGTGCCAGCAGTGAAGGTCTGGGGGAGACCCAGTACTTC. Translation gives CASSEGLGETQYF.

The chain carries TRBV4-1 and TRBJ2-1; 11 positions agree with TRBD1. The junction had 6 bases not matched to a gene; V was cut back by 6 bases and J by 8 bases. CDR1 and CDR2 from the germline V gene are MGHRA and YSYEKL. The CDR3 loop spans 14 amino acids. DNA for the CDR3: TGCGCCAGCAGGGCGGGACAGGGGGACTATGAGCAGTTCTTC. Its translation is CASRAGQGDYEQFF.

In this sample, this clonotype turned up a few times. The rearrangement joins TRBV10-1 to TRBJ2-2; 14 bases line up with TRBD2. This CDR3 is built from 19 residues. The germline gives CDR1 WNHNN, CDR2 SYGVQD (reference sequence). V shed 4 bases and J 2 bases; nucleotides not matched to a gene: 9. DNA of the CDR3: TGCGCCAGCAGTGCCGCCGGACTAGCGGGGGGTCTCAACACCGGGGAGCTGTTTTTT. Its translation is CASSAAGLAGGLNTGELFF.

The chain's CDR3 is CSARDPQGLFSGTDTQYF. CDR3 nucleotide sequence: TGCAGTGCTAGAGATCCCCAGGGACTATTCTCGGGCACAGATACGCAGTATTTT. The genes are TRBV20-1 and TRBJ2-3; the match to TRBD2 covers 7 bases. The CDR3 loop spans 18 amino acids. Germline values: CDR1 DFQATT, CDR2 SNEGSKA (reference sequence). Unmatched junction bases numbered 13, after V lost 0 bases and J lost 1 base.

The V and J genes are TRBV20-1 and TRBJ2-2, with 10 bases matching TRBD2. V lost 2 bases and J lost 0; bases outside the gene matches: 6. The CDR3 runs to 17 residues. The germline V gene has CDR1 DFQATT and CDR2 SNEGSKA (reference sequence). The CDR3 reads CSARRISGGSNTGELFF. The CDR3 region has the DNA TGCAGTGCTAGAAGAATTAGCGGGGGGTCGAACACCGGGGAGCTGTTTTTT.

This clonotype has more than one count but fewer than ten. The chain employs TRBV5-1 and TRBJ2-6; D remains ambiguous. CDR3 length equals 15 residues. V gave up 4 bases and J gave up 2 bases, with 10 bases separating them. Germline assignment: CDR1 SGHRS and CDR2 YFSETQ. As DNA, the CDR3 is TGCGCCAGCAGCCCGTTCCGTACTGGGGCCAACGTCCTGACTTTC. It codes for CASSPFRTGANVLTF.

This clonotype was counted a few times. CDR3 in amino acids: CASSIVPGQGSSTEAFF. In DNA, the CDR3 is TGTGCCAGTAGTATAGTTCCGGGACAGGGGAGTAGCACTGAAGCTTTCTTT. This chain connects TRBV19 to TRBJ1-1, with 10 bases that match TRBD1. V shed 1 base and J 4 bases; nucleotides not matched to a gene: 9. This CDR3 has 17 residues. The germline V gene encodes CDR1 LNHDA and CDR2 SQIVND (reference sequence).

This clonotype was detected only a few times. J is TRBJ1-5 and V is TRBV5-1, with D unclear. CDR3 length: 14 residues. The V end was cut by 0 bases, the J end by 3 bases, with 7 bases between. Germline CDR1 and CDR2: SGHRS and YFSETQ. CDR3 in amino acids: CASSLAGLNQPQHF. Here the CDR3 DNA reads TGCGCCAGCAGCTTGGCAGGCCTCAATCAGCCCCAGCATTTT.

There are a few counts of this clonotype. The chain has TRBV5-6 and TRBJ1-5; 8 nucleotides align to TRBD1. The germline V gene has CDR1 SGHDT and CDR2 YYEEEE. Unmatched junction bases numbered 10, after V lost 4 bases and J lost 4 bases. The CDR3 spans 16 residues. Here the CDR3 DNA reads TGTGCCAGCAGCCTTGACAGGGGACCGCCGAATCAGCCCCAGCATTTT. This encodes CASSLDRGPPNQPQHF.

The chain couples TRBV6-5 to TRBJ1-4; TRBD1 aligns across 9 bases. CDR3 length: 15 residues. Germline V gene sequence: CDR1 MNHEY, CDR2 SVGAGI. With 4 bases clipped from V and 5 bases from J, the junction kept 5 bases outside the gene matches. Here the CDR3 DNA reads TGTGCCAGCAGTTCCCCGACAGGGGGGAATGAAAAACTGTTTTTT. This codes for CASSSPTGGNEKLFF.

A few counts support this clonotype. The junction and the germline gene differ at one end; a read error may be behind it. CDR3 nucleotides: TGCGCCAGCAGCCGAGATGGAAATACTGGAGCTTTCTTT. As protein: CASSRDGNTGAFF. The chain couples TRBV5-1 to TRBJ1-1; D gene unclear. There are 13 residues in the CDR3. Per the germline V gene, CDR1 is SGHRS and CDR2 is YFSETQ.

The CDR3 bases are TGCAGCGTTGAAGAGGGGTCTGAAGCTTTCTTT. Translation: CSVEEGSEAFF. The chain uses TRBV29-1 and TRBJ1-1; D remains ambiguous. Germline loops: CDR1 SQVTM, CDR2 ANQGSEA. There are 11 residues in the CDR3. The V end lost 0 bases, the J end lost 6 bases, and 5 bases lay between the germline ends.

The V gene is TRBV4-1, the J gene TRBJ2-7; 7 bases are a match to TRBD2. The germline V gene has CDR1 MGHRA and CDR2 YSYEKL. This CDR3 has 15 residues. V lost 2 bases and J lost 4; bases outside the gene matches: 8. CDR3 in DNA: TGCGCCAGCAGCCAAAAGTGGGGGGGACCTTACGAGCAGTACGTC. It codes for CASSQKWGGPYEQYV.

The J gene is TRBJ1-1, the V gene TRBV7-9, with TRBD1 matching 9 bases. Germline CDR1 SEHNR, CDR2 FQNEAQ (reference sequence). The V segment lost 5 bases and the J segment 7 bases; nucleotides outside the gene matches: 8. This CDR3 spans 14 amino acids. The CDR3 bases are TGTGCCAGCAGCCTCACACAGGGGGCCGGTGAAGCTTTCTTT. This encodes CASSLTQGAGEAFF.

This rearrangement joins TRBV6-1 to TRBJ1-1; D is unclear. Trimming took 1 base from V and 8 from J, leaving 11 bases between them. CDR3 length: 13 residues. Germline V lookup: CDR1 MNHNS, CDR2 SASEGT. The CDR3: CASSEGRITEAFF. In DNA, the CDR3 is TGTGCCAGCAGTGAAGGCCGTATTACGGAAGCTTTCTTT.

This clonotype has just a few counts. The chain combines TRBV6-5 with TRBJ2-5; D unclear. This CDR3 region has 12 residues. V was cut by 4 bases and J by 6 bases, with 9 bases left in between. Germline-derived CDR1 and CDR2 are MNHEY and SVGAGI. CDR3 in DNA: TGTGCCAGCAGTTCCCCATGGAAGACCCAGTACTTC. Translated, it gives CASSSPWKTQYF.

Of note for this clonotype: A clone one base away is much larger, so this may be a read error. The J gene is TRBJ2-5, the V gene TRBV6-1; D call uncertain. Germline-derived CDR1 and CDR2 are MNHNS and SASEGT. This CDR3 region has 10 residues. Trimming took off 7 bases at V and 2 bases at J, with 2 bases between the two ends. Written as DNA, the CDR3 is TGTGCCAGCAAGCAAGAGACCCAGTACTTC. Protein product: CASKQETQYF.

This clonotype was seen only a few times. The chain links TRBV7-9 to TRBJ2-3; 9 bases are shared with TRBD1. Germline V lookup: CDR1 SEHNR, CDR2 FQNEAQ (reference sequence). Trimming cost V 4 bases and J 5 bases; bases outside gene matches: 7. The CDR3 contains 15 residues. The CDR3, as DNA: TGTGCCAGCAGCTCGATGGGACAGGGTAGAGATACGCAGTATTTT. It specifies CASSSMGQGRDTQYF.

The genes are TRBV5-5 and TRBJ1-2; 7 positions agree with TRBD1. J gave up 4 bases and V 1 base, and 4 bases lay outside the gene matches. This CDR3 has 14 residues. Per germline, CDR1 SGHKS and CDR2 YYEKEE (reference sequence). In nucleotides, the CDR3 is TGTGCCAGCAGCTTGAGGGACAGCACCTATGGCTACACCTTC. Translation gives CASSLRDSTYGYTF.

The V gene is TRBV4-3, the J gene TRBJ2-5, with D possibly matching TRBD2 (5 bases). The germline V gene has CDR1 LGHNA and CDR2 YSLEER. This CDR3 comprises 16 residues. V dropped 1 base and J dropped 5 bases, with 17 bases sitting between them. CDR3 bases: TGCGCCAGCAGCCAAGTATTAGGGCCGACGGGGGAGACCCAGTACTTC. Protein: CASSQVLGPTGETQYF.

This clonotype appeared a few times. The V and J genes are TRBV24-1 and TRBJ2-7; D gene unclear. This CDR3 region has 14 residues. V was pared by 3 bases and J by 3 bases, with 11 bases between. Looked up from germline, CDR1 is KGHDR and CDR2 is SFDVKD. The CDR3, as DNA: TGTGCCACCAGTGATGCCGAAGCCCACTACGAGCAGTACTTC. This encodes CATSDAEAHYEQYF.

This chain uses TRBV20-1 with TRBJ2-1; TRBD1 aligns across 8 bases. With 6 bases clipped from V and 3 bases from J, the junction kept 4 bases outside the gene matches. Germline loops: CDR1 DFQATT, CDR2 SNEGSKA (reference sequence). The CDR3 extends over 13 amino acids. The CDR3 spells CSARDRRYNEQFF. CDR3 sequence (DNA): TGCAGTGCGCGGGACAGGCGCTACAATGAGCAGTTCTTC.